Shown below are 22 T cell receptor beta chains from a single sample sequenced in a study of blood T cells in healthy people across ages. Next came a second PCR, run for about 6 to 11 cycles, which used a sample-barcoded 5' primer along with a J-beta primer mix. TCRdb re-called the 5' RACE reads with MiXCR, one entry per CDR3 protein. The sample yields about 1 million distinct CDR3 sequences, around 25% seen once. These data also featured in a second study, about T cells of mothers and their children.

The specimen sequenced was blood. Source of these receptors: a girl aged 2 to 10 in good health.

In this sample, this clonotype turned up a few times. V usage is TRBV3-1 and J usage is TRBJ2-7; 7 bases line up with TRBD2. The CDR3 spans 14 residues. Germline V CDR1 and CDR2: LGHDT, YNNKEL (reference sequence). Trimming removed 1 base from V and 11 bases from J; junction bases left unmatched: 11. The CDR3 loop reads CASSQALGGDGKYF. The CDR3 nucleotides are TGTGCCAGCAGCCAAGCGCTGGGGGGGGATGGAAAGTACTTC.

This clonotype was counted a few times. This chain links TRBV7-9 with TRBJ2-5; D possibly uses TRBD1 or TRBD2 (5 bases each). TRBJ2-7 matches the DNA end more closely, so the J call is doubtful. The CDR3 length is 16 residues. Germline V lookup: CDR1 SEHNR, CDR2 FQNEAQ (reference sequence). The CDR3 region is CASSQFTRDGDYEQYF. The CDR3 DNA follows: TGTGCCAGCAGCCAATTTACCCGGGACGGAGACTACGAGCAGTACTTC.

The rearrangement uses TRBV27 and TRBJ1-4; 9 bases are a match to TRBD1. CDR1 MNHEY and CDR2 SMNVEV come from the germline V gene (reference sequence). V lost 6 bases, J lost 5 bases, and 4 bases stayed unmatched. This CDR3 has 14 amino acids. The CDR3 here is CASSDRGFNEKLFF. The DNA of the CDR3 is TGTGCCAGCAGCGACAGGGGGTTCAATGAAAAACTGTTTTTT.

CDR3 residues: CASSQPSGRNPHEQFF. CDR3 coding DNA: TGTGCCAGCAGCCAACCTAGCGGGAGGAATCCCCATGAGCAGTTCTTC. The chain employs TRBV14 and TRBJ2-7; 11 bases line up with TRBD2. The DNA end is a closer match to TRBJ2-1, so the J assignment may be wrong. The CDR3 loop spans 16 amino acids. Germline V gene sequence: CDR1 SGHDN, CDR2 FVKESK.

This rearrangement joins TRBV12-3 or TRBV12-4 to TRBJ1-2, with 8 bases matching TRBD1. This CDR3 has 14 residues. J lost 4 bases, V lost 7 bases, and 8 bases had no gene match. In DNA form, the CDR3 reads TGTGCCAGCACCGACCGACAGGGGACCTATGGCTACACCTTC. It codes for CASTDRQGTYGYTF.

This clonotype was picked up a small number of times. V is TRBV20-1 and J is TRBJ2-7; a possible D gene is TRBD2 (6 bases). The CDR3 totals 21 residues. Germline V CDR1 and CDR2: DFQATT, SNEGSKA (reference sequence). Deletions cut 6 bases from V and 5 bases from J, with 41 bases between. CDR3: CSAPRGNPTPRAGYPLHEQYF. The CDR3, as DNA: TGCAGTGCCCCCCGTGGCAACCCGACGCCTCGGGCGGGATATCCACTGCACGAGCAGTACTTC.

This clonotype came up a few times. The V call is TRBV29-1, the J call TRBJ2-2; TRBD1 agrees at 9 bases. Germline CDR1 is SQVTM and CDR2 is ANQGSEA. This CDR3 region has 15 residues. Trimming cost V 1 base and J 5 bases; bases outside gene matches: 5. The CDR3 protein is CSVEVGDRETGELFF. In DNA form, the CDR3 reads TGCAGCGTTGAAGTTGGGGACAGGGAAACCGGGGAGCTGTTTTTT.

CDR3 loop: CASSPGSQGTDTQYF. The CDR3 DNA reads as TGTGCCAGCTCACCGGGATCACAAGGCACAGATACGCAGTATTTT. This chain uses TRBV18 with TRBJ2-3; D unclear. Trimming cost V 3 bases and J 1 base, with 11 bases left between them. The germline gives CDR1 KGHSH, CDR2 LQKENI. CDR3 size: 15 residues. The entire variable domain, with the rest obtained from reference TRBV18 and TRBJ2-3, is as follows: NAGVMQNPRHLVRRRGQEARLRCSPMKGHSHVYWYRQLPEEGLKFMVYLQKENIIDESGMPKERFSAEFPKEGPSILRIQQVVRGDSAAYFCASSPGSQGTDTQYFGPGTRLTVL.

The V and J genes are TRBV6-6 and TRBJ2-1, with 11 bases lining up with TRBD2. CDR1 is MNHNY, CDR2 SVGAGI, per germline (reference sequence). The CDR3 loop spans 14 amino acids. The trim removed 11 bases at V and 6 bases at J, leaving 9 bases unmatched. The CDR3 bases are TGTGCCGCATGTTATAGCGGGGGGGCCAATGAGCAGTTCTTC. Its protein is CAACYSGGANEQFF.

This clonotype was detected only a few times. The V call is TRBV27, the J call TRBJ2-1, with D unresolved. V gave up 5 bases and J gave up 11 bases, with 13 bases separating them. Germline loops: CDR1 MNHEY, CDR2 SMNVEV (reference sequence). CDR3 size: 12 residues. The chain's CDR3 is CASSLTRDQQFF. In DNA form, the CDR3 reads TGTGCCAGCAGTCTTACGAGAGATCAGCAGTTCTTC.

The V call is TRBV10-3, the J call TRBJ2-1; the match to TRBD1 covers 9 bases. The CDR3 has 17 residues. With 8 bases clipped from V and 5 bases from J, the junction kept 16 bases outside the gene matches. Per the germline V gene, CDR1 is ENHRY and CDR2 is SYGVKD. The CDR3 sequence: CAIAQVYRDRVDNEQFF. The CDR3 bases are TGTGCCATCGCCCAAGTTTACCGGGACAGGGTGGACAATGAGCAGTTCTTC.

The rearrangement uses TRBV19 and TRBJ1-3; 7 nucleotides match TRBD1. V was clipped by 3 bases and J by 9 bases; unmatched bases: 5. The germline gives CDR1 LNHDA, CDR2 SQIVND (reference sequence). CDR3 length: 13 residues. CDR3 DNA: TGTGCCAGTAGTATTCCGGGACAGACCACCATATATTTT. Its protein product is CASSIPGQTTIYF. Full variable domain (missing parts from reference TRBV19 and TRBJ1-3): DGGITQSPKYLFRKEGQNVTLSCEQNLNHDAMYWYRQDPGQGLRLIYYSQIVNDFQKGDIAEGYSVSREKKESFPLTVTSAQKNPTAFYLCASSIPGQTTIYFGEGSWLTVV.

The J gene is TRBJ1-3, the V gene TRBV4-1; D gene ambiguous. Germline lookup yields CDR1 MGHRA and CDR2 YSYEKL. Deletions cut 6 bases from V and 2 bases from J, with 14 bases between. This CDR3 has 15 residues. CDR3: CASRDGNFAGNTIYF. CDR3 DNA: TGCGCCAGCAGGGATGGAAATTTCGCTGGAAACACCATATATTTT.

The genes are TRBV5-5 and TRBJ2-2; a possible D gene is TRBD2 (5 bases). Trimming removed 2 bases from V and 1 base from J, with 9 bases in between. CDR3 length: 15 amino acids. CDR1 SGHKS and CDR2 YYEKEE come from the germline V gene (reference sequence). CDR3 protein: CASSFYGENTGELFF. The CDR3 DNA reads TGTGCCAGCAGCTTTTACGGGGAGAACACCGGGGAGCTGTTTTTT.

The genes are TRBV7-9 and TRBJ2-3; TRBD2 agrees at 8 bases. The trim removed 5 bases at V and 5 bases at J, leaving 15 bases unmatched. This CDR3 region has 17 residues. CDR1 is SEHNR, CDR2 FQNEAQ, per germline (reference sequence). DNA of the CDR3: TGTGCCAGCAGCCGATCGGTGGGGACGGGAGGGCAAGATACGCAGTATTTT. This encodes CASSRSVGTGGQDTQYF.

The V call is TRBV2, the J call TRBJ2-1; 12 nucleotides agree with TRBD1. In germline, CDR1 is SNHLY, CDR2 FYNNEI. V trimming: 6 bases; J trimming: 10 bases; junction bases outside the gene matches: 7. There are 14 residues in the CDR3. The CDR3 is CASRRGQGAGEQFF. In DNA form, the CDR3 reads TGTGCCAGCAGAAGGGGACAGGGGGCTGGGGAGCAGTTCTTC.

The chain has TRBV12-3 or TRBV12-4 and TRBJ1-2; D gene ambiguous. V was cut by 7 bases and J by 2 bases, with 17 bases left in between. CDR3 size: 15 residues. The CDR3 sequence is CASIPTDGKNYGYTF. CDR3 in DNA: TGTGCCAGCATCCCAACGGACGGAAAAAACTATGGCTACACCTTC.

V usage is TRBV29-1 and J usage is TRBJ1-6; TRBD1 agrees at 7 bases. CDR1 is SQVTM, CDR2 ANQGSEA, per germline. V lost 7 bases and J lost 15; bases outside the gene matches: 12. The CDR3 contains 12 residues. CDR3 coding DNA: TGCAGCGCGAGAGGAGATGACAGGGTCCTCCACTTT. Amino acids: CSARGDDRVLHF.

The chain links TRBV7-2 to TRBJ1-1; TRBD1 might be the D (5 bases). Germline CDR1 is SGHTA and CDR2 is FQGNSA. V was clipped by 5 bases and J by 11 bases, with 18 bases between them. This CDR3 contains 13 residues. CDR3 loop: CASSVGGWGYAFF. DNA of the CDR3: TGTGCCAGCAGCGTCGGGGGGTGGGGCTACGCTTTCTTT.

Only a few counts were recorded for this clonotype. The rearrangement links TRBV12-3 or TRBV12-4 to TRBJ2-2; no reliable D call. Trimming took 5 bases from V and 8 from J, leaving 12 bases between them. The CDR3 runs to 13 residues. The chain's CDR3 is CASSLMGGGELFF. In nucleotides, the CDR3 is TGTGCCAGCAGTCTTATGGGTGGAGGGGAGCTGTTTTTT.

The rearrangement uses TRBV12-3 or TRBV12-4 and TRBJ2-3; 7 bases fit TRBD1. V gave up 7 bases and J gave up 5 bases; unmatched junction bases: 15. The CDR3 totals 16 residues. CDR3 loop: CASTGPIDRAGDTQYF. CDR3 DNA: TGTGCCAGCACCGGCCCTATCGACAGGGCAGGAGATACGCAGTATTTT.

This clonotype has more than one count but fewer than ten. The chain has TRBV5-1 and TRBJ2-1; a possible D gene is TRBD1 (6 bases). The CDR3 extends over 15 amino acids. Germline values: CDR1 SGHRS, CDR2 YFSETQ. V lost 2 bases to trimming and J lost 3 bases, with 12 bases between them. The CDR3 DNA is TGCGCCAGCAGCTTTGCAGGGGTAAACTACAATGAGCAGTTCTTC. It specifies CASSFAGVNYNEQFF.